This T cell receptor (beta chain) was obtained from a study of regulatory T cells in long-lasting Graves disease. About the research overall: Over 5 years of antithyroid drugs with positive TSH receptor antibodies was taken to mean persistent Graves' disease. Study-wide results and limits: New patients shared over 800 public clonotypes, fewer than the approximately 2,500 shared by persistent patients.

The time point was: persistent/refractory GD, antithyroid drugs over 5 years with positive TRAb. PBMC-derived RNA was used for the TCR library. Approximately 9 milliliters of peripheral blood were taken and placed in EDTA tubes. Arm-PCR of CDR3 regions and iRepertoire HTBI primers were used to build TCR beta libraries. TCRdb re-derived calls from the multiplex PCR reads in MiXCR, one entry per CDR3 protein. The top ten clones hold approximately 8% of a sample with roughly 450,000 distinct CDR3 sequences, less than 25% of them seen once. Per germline, CDR1 SNHLY and CDR2 FYNNEI. CDR3 length: 14 amino acids. This clonotype has at least ten counts. Its specificity is not known. Compared with germline, one end of the junction differs, possibly owing to a read error.

The chain couples TRBV2 to TRBJ2-2; D is unresolved. The TCR originated in a female donor with Graves disease. Sequenced here: peripheral blood mononuclear cells (PBMCs), sampled when the disease was refractory, from a patient treated with antithyroid drugs. DNA of the CDR3: TGCGCCAGAAAACGGTACAGAGACACCGGGGAGCTGTTTTTT. This sequence encodes CARKRYRDTGELFF. The full variable domain, its missing parts supplied by reference TRBV2 and TRBJ2-2, is EPEVTQTPSHQVTQMGQEVILRCVPISNHLYFYWYRQILGQKVEFLVSFYNNEISEKSEIFDDQFSVERPDGSNFTLKIRSTKLEDSAMYFCARKRYRDTGELFFGEGSRLTVL.